Described below is a single TCR beta chain sequence and its context. Clones were read by immunoSEQ multiplex PCR, and TCRdb kept only the in-frame ones, dropping some. This repertoire shows about 78,000 clones, nearly 90% found once; its top ten account for about 4.3%. The sample is drawn from a study of blood T cell repertoires in COVID-19. Study-wide background: The samples span acute and convalescent COVID-19 from the United States, Italy and Spain.

The CDR3 contains 14 residues. V dropped 0 bases and J dropped 8 bases, with 12 bases sitting between them. Per germline, CDR1 MNHEY and CDR2 SVGEGT. This clonotype was obtained from a woman of 80 years or more with active or convalescent COVID-19. The specimen was peripheral blood. The chain joins TRBV6-2 or TRBV6-3 to TRBJ2-3; D may be TRBD2 (5 bases). CDR3 loop: CASSYSTARGTQYF. The CDR3 DNA sequence: TGTGCCAGCAGTTACTCGACGGCACGGGGTACGCAGTATTTT.